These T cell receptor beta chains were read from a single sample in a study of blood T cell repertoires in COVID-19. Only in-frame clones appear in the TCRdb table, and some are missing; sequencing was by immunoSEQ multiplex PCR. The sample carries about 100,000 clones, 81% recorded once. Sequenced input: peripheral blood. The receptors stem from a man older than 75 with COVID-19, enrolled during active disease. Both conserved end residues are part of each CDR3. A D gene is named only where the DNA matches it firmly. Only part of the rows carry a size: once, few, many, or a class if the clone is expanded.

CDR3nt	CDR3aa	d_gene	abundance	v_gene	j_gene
TGTGCCAGCAGTGAGCCTAGATACGAGCAGTACTTC	CASSEPRYEQYF	-	-	TRBV6-1	TRBJ2-7
TGCGCCAGCAGGCCCTCAGGGGCAGATACGCAGTATTTT	CASRPSGADTQYF	-	once	TRBV5-1	TRBJ2-3
TGTGCTAGTGGCCCCCCGACAGGGTCTAGCAATCAGCCCCAGCATTTT	CASGPPTGSSNQPQHF	TRBD1	-	TRBV12-5	TRBJ1-5
TGTGCCTGGGATCAACCGGACAGCAACTATGGCTACACCTTC	CAWDQPDSNYGYTF	-	once	TRBV30	TRBJ1-2
TGTGCCAGCAGCCAAGCCCCGGGACTAGCGGGAGGCGAGCAGTACTTC	CASSQAPGLAGGEQYF	TRBD2	few	TRBV3-1/TRBV3-2	TRBJ2-7
TGTGCCTGGAGTAGTCCCAGAGGCCAGCCCCAGCATTTT	CAWSSPRGQPQHF	-	few	TRBV30	TRBJ1-5
TGCGCCAGCAGCCAAGGGACTAGCGGGTCCTACAATGAGCAGTTCTTC	CASSQGTSGSYNEQFF	TRBD2	-	TRBV4-1	TRBJ2-1
TGTGCCAGCAGTTCCTGGGGACAGGAGTCCTACGAGCAGTACTTC	CASSSWGQESYEQYF	TRBD1	-	TRBV28	TRBJ2-7
TGTGCCAGCAGCTTAGTCAGGTCGAATAGCAATCAGCCCCAGCATTTT	CASSLVRSNSNQPQHF	-	-	TRBV7-8	TRBJ1-5
TGTGCCAGCAGCTTAGCATCGGGTAGGCACAATGAGCAGTTCTTC	CASSLASGRHNEQFF	-	-	TRBV7-8	TRBJ2-1
TGCGCCAGCAGCTTGGGGCAGGCTGACACCGGGGAGCTGTTTTTT	CASSLGQADTGELFF	-	-	TRBV5-1	TRBJ2-2
TGTGCCAGTACCGTGGGACAGGATAATGAAAAACTGTTTTTT	CASTVGQDNEKLFF	TRBD1	-	TRBV19	TRBJ1-4